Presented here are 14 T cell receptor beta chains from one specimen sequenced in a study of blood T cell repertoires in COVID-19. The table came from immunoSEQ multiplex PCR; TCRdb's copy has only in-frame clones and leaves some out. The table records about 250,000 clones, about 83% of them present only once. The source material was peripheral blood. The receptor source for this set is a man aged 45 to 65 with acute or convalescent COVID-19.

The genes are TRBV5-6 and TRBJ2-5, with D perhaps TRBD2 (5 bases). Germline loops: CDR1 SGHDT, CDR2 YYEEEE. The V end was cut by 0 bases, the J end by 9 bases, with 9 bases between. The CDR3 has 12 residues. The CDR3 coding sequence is TGTGCCAGCAGCTTGGACGGGATCGCCCAGTACTTC. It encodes CASSLDGIAQYF.

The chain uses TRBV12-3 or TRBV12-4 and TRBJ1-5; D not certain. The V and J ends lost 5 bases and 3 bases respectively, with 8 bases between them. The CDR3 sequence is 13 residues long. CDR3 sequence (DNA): TGTGCCAGCAGTCCCTCCCCCAATCAGCCCCAGCATTTT. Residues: CASSPSPNQPQHF.

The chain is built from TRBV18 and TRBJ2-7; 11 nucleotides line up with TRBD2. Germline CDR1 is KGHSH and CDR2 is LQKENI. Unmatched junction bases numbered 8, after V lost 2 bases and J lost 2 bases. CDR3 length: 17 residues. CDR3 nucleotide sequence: TGTGCCAGCTCACCAAGAGGGGTTAGCGGGAGGGCCTACGAGCAGTACTTC. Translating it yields CASSPRGVSGRAYEQYF.

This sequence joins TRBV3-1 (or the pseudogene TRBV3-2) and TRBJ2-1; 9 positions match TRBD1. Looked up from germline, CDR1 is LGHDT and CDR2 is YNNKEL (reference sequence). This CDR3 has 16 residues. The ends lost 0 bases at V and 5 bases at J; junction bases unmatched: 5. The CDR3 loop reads CASSQEVRQGDNEQFF. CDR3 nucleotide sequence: TGTGCCAGCAGCCAAGAGGTGAGACAGGGGGACAATGAGCAGTTCTTC.

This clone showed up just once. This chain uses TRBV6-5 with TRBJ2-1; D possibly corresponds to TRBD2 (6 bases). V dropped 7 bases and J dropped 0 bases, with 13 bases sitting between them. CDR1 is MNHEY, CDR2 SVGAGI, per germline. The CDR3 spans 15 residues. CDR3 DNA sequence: TGTGCCAGCACCATTAGCGGACCCTCCTACAATGAGCAGTTCTTC. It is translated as CASTISGPSYNEQFF.

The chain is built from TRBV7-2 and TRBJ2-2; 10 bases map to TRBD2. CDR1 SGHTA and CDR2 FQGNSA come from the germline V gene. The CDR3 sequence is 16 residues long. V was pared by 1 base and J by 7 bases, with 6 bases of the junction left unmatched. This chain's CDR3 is CASSLGLAGRRGELFF. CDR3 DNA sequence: TGTGCCAGCAGCTTAGGACTAGCGGGCCGGCGCGGGGAGCTGTTTTTT.

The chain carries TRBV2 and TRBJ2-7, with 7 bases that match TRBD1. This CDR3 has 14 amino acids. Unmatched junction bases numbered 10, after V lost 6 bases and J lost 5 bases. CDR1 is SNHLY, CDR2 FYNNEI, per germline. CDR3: CASRVGQARHEQYF. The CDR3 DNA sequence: TGTGCCAGCAGGGTAGGACAGGCTCGGCACGAGCAGTACTTC.

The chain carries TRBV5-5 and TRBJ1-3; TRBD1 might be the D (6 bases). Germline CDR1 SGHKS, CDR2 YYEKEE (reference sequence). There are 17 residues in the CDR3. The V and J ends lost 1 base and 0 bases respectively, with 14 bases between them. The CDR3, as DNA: TGTGCCAGCAGCTTGATGGGGGCACGATTCTCTGGAAACACCATATATTTT. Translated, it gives CASSLMGARFSGNTIYF.

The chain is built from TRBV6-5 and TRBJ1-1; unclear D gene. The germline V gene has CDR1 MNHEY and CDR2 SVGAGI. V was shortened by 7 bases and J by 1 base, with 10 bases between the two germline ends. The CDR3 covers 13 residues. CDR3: CASKTYANTEAFF. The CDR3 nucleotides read TGTGCCAGCAAAACATATGCGAACACTGAAGCTTTCTTT.

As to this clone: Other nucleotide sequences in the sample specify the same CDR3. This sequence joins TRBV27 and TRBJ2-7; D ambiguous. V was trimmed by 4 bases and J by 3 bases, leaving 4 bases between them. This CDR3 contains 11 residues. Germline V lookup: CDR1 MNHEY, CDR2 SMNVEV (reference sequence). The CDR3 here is CASSSSYEQYF. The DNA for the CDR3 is TGTGCCAGCAGTTCTAGCTACGAGCAGTACTTC.

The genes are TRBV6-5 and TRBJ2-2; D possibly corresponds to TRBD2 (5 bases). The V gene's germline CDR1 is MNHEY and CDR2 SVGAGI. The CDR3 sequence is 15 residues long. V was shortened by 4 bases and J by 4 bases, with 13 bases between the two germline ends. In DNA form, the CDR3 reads TGTGCCAGCAGTTCCTGGACTGGATCCACCGGGGAGCTGTTTTTT. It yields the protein CASSSWTGSTGELFF.

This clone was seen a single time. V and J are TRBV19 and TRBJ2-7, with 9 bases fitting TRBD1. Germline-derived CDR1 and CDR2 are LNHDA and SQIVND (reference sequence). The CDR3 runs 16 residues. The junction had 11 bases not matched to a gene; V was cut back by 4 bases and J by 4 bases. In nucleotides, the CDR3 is TGTGCCAGTAGTACAGACTTCGGGACAGGGTTATACGAGCAGTACTTC. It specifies CASSTDFGTGLYEQYF.

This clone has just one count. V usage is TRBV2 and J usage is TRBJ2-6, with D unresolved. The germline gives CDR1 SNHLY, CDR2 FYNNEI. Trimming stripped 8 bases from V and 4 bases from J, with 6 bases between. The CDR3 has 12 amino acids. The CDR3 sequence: CASSVGANVLTF. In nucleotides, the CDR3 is TGTGCCAGCTCGGTAGGGGCCAACGTCCTGACTTTC.

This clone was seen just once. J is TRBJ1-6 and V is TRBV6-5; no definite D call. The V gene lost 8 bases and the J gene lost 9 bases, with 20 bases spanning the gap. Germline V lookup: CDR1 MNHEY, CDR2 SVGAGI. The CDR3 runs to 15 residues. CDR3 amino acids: CASEESRLLGSPLHF. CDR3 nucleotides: TGTGCCAGCGAAGAAAGTAGACTCCTCGGTTCACCCCTCCACTTT.